These T cell receptor beta chains were read from a single sample in a study of shared clonotypes between healthy human individuals. TCRdb's table, derived via immunoSEQ multiplex PCR, lists solely in-frame clones and lacks some. The repertoire holds 850,000 to 1,200,000 clones, about three quarters seen once, with roughly 1.4% in the top ten. Sample: memory CD4+ T cells sorted from blood. These receptor sequences come from a man between 18 and 35 years old in good health. Both conserved end residues are trimmed from each CDR3. Fields, in order: V gene, J gene, CDR3 protein.

TRBV7-9	TRBJ2-3	ASSLAGGSDTQY
TRBV7-2	TRBJ2-2	ASSLGGLVTGELF
TRBV6-4	TRBJ2-3	ASSDGGGSTDTQY
TRBV28	TRBJ2-1	ASSQYRQGHYNEQF
TRBV13	TRBJ2-1	ASSLYGRAYNEQF
TRBV6-5	TRBJ2-3	ASSYSALSTDTQY
TRBV9	TRBJ1-4	ASSVSGRNEKLF
TRBV10-1	TRBJ2-2	ASSEEPSTGELF
TRBV30	TRBJ1-5	AWSVRGGGNFQPQH
TRBV19	TRBJ2-2	ASSIQQGNGELF
TRBV18	TRBJ2-3	ASSPFGDSSTDTQY
TRBV6-5	TRBJ1-2	ASSTGGDYGYT
TRBV10-2	TRBJ2-7	ASSVANYEQY
TRBV6-4	TRBJ1-2	ASSLIREYGYT
TRBV4-1	TRBJ2-5	ASSQGPSTFQETQY
TRBV6-5	TRBJ2-7	ASSYYSDRSYEQY
TRBV10-3	TRBJ2-1	AISGDRPGGYNEQF